This TCR beta chain was sequenced for a study of graft-versus-host responses after intestinal transplantation (dated by TCRdb to the early 2020s). Turning to the overall study: Recipients received multivisceral, liver-intestinal, or isolated intestinal transplants. Bulk TCR-beta CDR3 sequencing was used to track graft-versus-host and host-versus-graft alloreactive T cell clones in the graft, circulation and bone marrow after intestinal transplantation. Donor T cell macrochimerism was defined as a peak of at least 4% donor T cells among recipient peripheral blood mononuclear cells. Of the approximately 24 intestinal transplant recipients enrolled in the cohort, one of whom was a retransplant, a few patients without pretransplant specimens were excluded. Anti-thymocyte globulin induction was given to all recipients, followed by maintenance tacrolimus and steroids for 2 to 3 years. To identify alloreactive clones, pre-transplant mixed lymphocyte reaction products were sequenced and compared with unstimulated pre-transplant donor and recipient T cells. Instead of going to the commercial service, samples from a few later patients were sequenced in-house on an Illumina MiSeq and processed with MiXCR.

The label giving this sample's time point can be read as: cells obtained before transplantation from donor or recipient. CD3+CD4+ and CD3+CD8+ populations were FACS-sorted from unstimulated pre-transplant donor and recipient cells taken from spleen or lymph nodes. Libraries were constructed by the immunoSEQ multiplex PCR assay. For most patients, genomic DNA was isolated using the Qiagen DNeasy Blood and Tissue Kit and was shipped frozen to Adaptive Biotechnologies for TCR sequencing. For most patients, genomic DNA was subjected to high-throughput TCR-beta CDR3 sequencing by Adaptive Biotechnologies. The authors processed their data as follows. Adaptive's ImmunoSEQ software supplied the TCR sequencing data for around 19 patients, while MiXCR and VDJtools were used to process a few other patients. To correct CD4 versus CD8 sorting errors, any sequence found in both subsets at a frequency ratio below 5:1 was removed. CDR3 nucleotide sequences shared between donor and recipient were removed because their origin could not be assigned. To be classed as alloreactive, a clone needed at least 2-fold expansion over unstimulated cells and a minimum CFSE-low frequency of 0.002% (template counts) or 0.001% (read counts). Clones were considered mappable if detected in sequenced pre-transplant spleen, lymph node, or MLR CFSE-low populations of the donor or recipient. The cumulative frequency of alloreactive clones was calculated as a percentage of all sequences, weighted by copy number. TCRdb provides this immuneACCESS table in a form limited to in-frame rearrangements. Some clones are lacking; in checked studies, under half of them reflect an unresolved V gene, and why the rest are absent is not known. D and trimming come from the DNA, and the V and J calls and clone size come from that table. This sample is represented by about 110,000 clones; 85% to 95% of them were singletons. The ten largest clones capture 0.4% to 0.55% of the sample.

With regard to this clone: The target of this receptor is not known. No qualities accompany the bases; no much larger clone lies one base away.

General study outcomes and caveats: Patients with donor T cell macrochimerism had high GvH to HvG T cell clonal ratios in their allografts. GvH clones were found in recipient bone marrow, and some of the GvH clones appeared earlier in ileal mucosa or blood, which is consistent with an intestinal mucosal origin. Early after transplant, peak levels of circulating GvH clones were associated with declines in HvG clones. Conclusions were limited by the relatively low number and heterogeneity of intestinal transplant patients.

Looking up the germline V gene yields CDR1 SGHRS and CDR2 YFSETQ. V and J are trimmed by 7 bases and 0 bases, and the gene matches miss 4 bases of the junction. The cysteine opens and the phenylalanine closes a CDR3 of 14 amino acids. Just CDR3 DNA is preserved here, 42 bases in frame from base 1. Sequenced material: unstimulated CD8+ T cells sorted from spleen or lymph node cells, taken before intestinal transplant. This TCR was sampled from a human donor who received an intestinal transplant. Recombination linked TRBV5-1 to TRBJ2-5, with 9 central nucleotides matching TRBD2. The CDR3 here reads CASRLAAYQETQYF. The DNA is as follows: TGCGCCAGCCGACTAGCGGCGTACCAAGAGACCCAGTACTTC.